One and the same sample provided the 8 T cell receptor beta chains below, sequenced in a study of OX40 agonist ivuxolimab in advanced cancers. Libraries were prepared by immunoSEQ multiplex PCR; TCRdb keeps only in-frame clonotypes and omits some of them. This table has 60,000 to 65,000 clones, 84% appearing once. The sample consisted of CD4+ or CD8+ T cells sorted from blood, taken in a trial of the OX40 agonist ivuxolimab. The receptors derive from an adult with an advanced solid tumor such as melanoma, head and neck, liver or kidney cancer.

The chain has TRBV5-6 and TRBJ2-5; D uncertain. The CDR3 covers 13 residues. CDR1 is SGHDT and CDR2 is YYEEEE in the germline V gene. V was cut by 5 bases and J by 1 base, with 9 bases left in between. CDR3 bases: TGTGCCAGCAGTGAAGGGCCCCAAGAGACCCAGTACTTC. Translation: CASSEGPQETQYF.

V usage is TRBV10-3 and J usage is TRBJ1-2, with 10 bases matching TRBD1. With V trimmed by 9 bases and J by 4 bases, 11 bases remained unmatched. The CDR3 totals 15 residues. Germline V gives CDR1 ENHRY, CDR2 SYGVKD. The CDR3: CAMSPGQGDGYGYTF. The CDR3 DNA reads as TGTGCCATGAGCCCCGGACAGGGGGATGGCTATGGCTACACCTTC.

This chain links TRBV6-5 with TRBJ2-5, with 11 bases matching TRBD1. The DNA matches TRBJ2-7 better at its end, which makes the J call doubtful. From germline, CDR1 is MNHEY and CDR2 SVGAGI. The CDR3 has 15 amino acids. The CDR3 DNA reads TGTGCCAGCAGTTACCGGGACAGGGGGATCTACGAGCAGTACTTC. Translating it yields CASSYRDRGIYEQYF.

V is TRBV19 and J is TRBJ1-6; TRBD1 agrees at 9 bases. Trimming took 5 bases from V and 9 from J; bases not matched to a gene: 8. The CDR3 sequence is 15 residues long. Per germline, CDR1 LNHDA and CDR2 SQIVND (reference sequence). The CDR3 DNA reads TGTGCCAGTAGTTCCAAGGGACAGGGAGCTTCACCCCTCCACTTT. It translates to CASSSKGQGASPLHF.

The rearrangement uses TRBV9 and TRBJ2-1; D ambiguous. V lost 2 bases to trimming and J lost 3 bases, with 6 bases between them. CDR1 and CDR2 from the germline V gene are SGDLS and YYNGEE. The CDR3 sequence is 13 residues long. The CDR3 region is CASSVLDYNEQFF. In DNA, the CDR3 is TGTGCCAGCAGCGTGCTAGACTACAATGAGCAGTTCTTC. Looking up the rest from reference TRBV9 and TRBJ2-1 gives the full variable domain: DSGVTQTPKHLITATGQRVTLRCSPRSGDLSVYWYQQSLDQGLQFLIQYYNGEERAKGNILERFSAQQFPDLHSELNLSSLELGDSALYFCASSVLDYNEQFFGPGTRLTVL.

The V gene is TRBV7-2, the J gene TRBJ1-6; D gene unclear. This CDR3 region has 12 residues. From germline, CDR1 is SGHTA and CDR2 FQGNSA. V lost 5 bases and J lost 5, with 4 bases in between. The CDR3 nucleotides are TGTGCCAGCAGCACAGATAATTCACCCCTCCACTTT. Amino acid sequence: CASSTDNSPLHF.

This chain uses TRBV19 with TRBJ2-7; the D call may be TRBD1 or TRBD2 (5 bases each). This CDR3 has 15 amino acids. Per germline, CDR1 LNHDA and CDR2 SQIVND (reference sequence). Trimming shortened V by 4 bases and J by 6 bases, and 19 bases separated the two germline ends. The CDR3 reads CASSTRDQQTGEQYF. The CDR3 DNA sequence: TGTGCCAGTAGTACCAGGGACCAACAGACGGGCGAGCAGTACTTC. The whole variable domain, filled in from reference TRBV19 and TRBJ2-7, reads DGGITQSPKYLFRKEGQNVTLSCEQNLNHDAMYWYRQDPGQGLRLIYYSQIVNDFQKGDIAEGYSVSREKKESFPLTVTSAQKNPTAFYLCASSTRDQQTGEQYFGPGTRLTVT.

In nucleotides, the CDR3 is TGTGCCAGCAGCCGAGGACAGGGTTTGGGGACTTATGGCTACACCTTC. It is translated as CASSRGQGLGTYGYTF. V and J are TRBV4-2 and TRBJ1-2, with 8 bases identical to TRBD1. V trimming: 4 bases; J trimming: 5 bases; junction bases outside the gene matches: 12. This CDR3 is 16 amino acids long. From germline, CDR1 is LGHNA and CDR2 YNFKEQ.